The entry below gives a single TCR beta chain sequence along with its context. This sample stems from a study of OX40 agonist ivuxolimab in advanced cancers. Looking at the study overall: Eligibility rules accepted prior anti-PD-1, anti-PD-L1 or anti-CTLA-4 therapy, and around 40% had some. Partial responses were recorded for three patients, including one with hepatocellular carcinoma and two with cutaneous melanoma.

Patients were ruled out by autoimmune disease history or systemic immunosuppression. Trimming removed 1 base from V and 2 bases from J, with 9 bases in between. There are 14 residues in the CDR3. Germline V lookup: CDR1 SGHDN, CDR2 FVKESK. Produced via immunoSEQ multiplex PCR; TCRdb's table is partial and in-frame only. In the table there are some 45,000 clones, about nine tenths of which are singletons. This material consisted of CD4+ or CD8+ T cells sorted from blood, taken in a trial of the OX40 agonist ivuxolimab. The rearrangement joins TRBV14 to TRBJ2-7; D gene ambiguous. The clonotype comes from an adult with an advanced solid tumor such as melanoma, head and neck, liver or kidney cancer. DNA of the CDR3: TGTGCCAGCAGCCAAGCTCTAGTAACCTACGAGCAGTACTTC. Residues: CASSQALVTYEQYF.